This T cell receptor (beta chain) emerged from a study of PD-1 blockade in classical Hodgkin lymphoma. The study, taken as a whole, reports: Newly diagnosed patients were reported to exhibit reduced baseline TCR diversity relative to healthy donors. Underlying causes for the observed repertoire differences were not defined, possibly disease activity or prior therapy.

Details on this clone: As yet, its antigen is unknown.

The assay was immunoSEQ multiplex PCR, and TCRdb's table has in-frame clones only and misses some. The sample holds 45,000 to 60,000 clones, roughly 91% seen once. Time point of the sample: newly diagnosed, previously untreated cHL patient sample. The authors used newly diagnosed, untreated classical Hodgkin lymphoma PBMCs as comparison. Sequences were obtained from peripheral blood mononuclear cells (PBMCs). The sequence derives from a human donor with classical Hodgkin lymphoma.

The DNA for the CDR3 is TGTGCCAGCAGCATTAGCGGGAGGAGCACAGATACGCAGTATTTT. Amino acid sequence: CASSISGRSTDTQYF. V usage is TRBV9 and J usage is TRBJ2-3, with 10 bases that match TRBD2. CDR1 is SGDLS, CDR2 YYNGEE, per germline. The CDR3 runs to 15 residues. V lost 4 bases to trimming and J lost 0 bases; unmatched junction nucleotides: 2.